A selection of T cell receptor beta chains follows, all from one sample in a study of long-term antiretroviral therapy in people with HIV. The protocol was immunoSEQ multiplex PCR, while the TCRdb copy is restricted to in-frame clones and leaves out a portion. Of around 24,000 clones in the sample, approximately 93% were seen once. The sequences come from unsorted PBMCs, collected 7.6 years after starting antiretroviral therapy. Every receptor here comes from a middle-aged woman with HIV. CDR3s include the opening cysteine and the closing phenylalanine or tryptophan. D genes are given only for firm matches. Size is stated for part of the rows, as once, few or many counts, or as a class when the clone is expanded.

cdr3_aa cdr3_nt j_call d_call v_call clone_size
CASSAERVYNEQFF TGCGCCAGCAGCGCGGAGCGGGTGTACAATGAGCAGTTCTTC TRBJ2-1 NA TRBV5-1 once
CASSSDGGALKTQYF TGTGCCAGTAGTTCTGATGGGGGGGCCCTGAAGACCCAGTACTTC TRBJ2-5 NA TRBV19 NA
CASATGWSGYTF TGTGCCAGCGCCACGGGTTGGTCTGGCTACACCTTC TRBJ1-2 NA TRBV6-8 NA
CASSFLGEGKGANVLTF TGTGCCAGCAGTTTCCTAGGGGAGGGCAAAGGGGCCAACGTCCTGACTTTC TRBJ2-6 TRBD2 TRBV27 NA
CASSLWGGQGNTEAFF TGTGCCAGCAGCTTATGGGGGGGACAGGGGAACACTGAAGCTTTCTTT TRBJ1-1 TRBD1 TRBV7-6 NA
CASSSGQSSSYEQYF TGTGCCAGCAGCTCTGGACAATCGAGCTCCTACGAGCAGTACTTC TRBJ2-7 NA TRBV7-2 NA
CASSLDESRYYGYTF TGTGCCAGCAGCTTGGATGAGTCACGCTACTATGGCTACACCTTC TRBJ1-2 NA TRBV5-4 NA
CASSPKETLGAYEQYF TGTGCCAGCTCACCAAAGGAGACCCTAGGAGCCTACGAGCAGTACTTC TRBJ2-7 NA TRBV18 NA
CATRRQGGDYGYTF TGTGCCACCCGCCGGCAAGGTGGGGACTATGGCTACACCTTC TRBJ1-2 NA TRBV7-2 NA
CASSLGQTMNTEAFF TGTGCCAGCAGCTTAGGTCAGACCATGAACACTGAAGCTTTCTTT TRBJ1-1 NA TRBV7-9 NA
CASSLLGLAGGEQFF TGTGCCAGCAGCTTGTTGGGACTAGCGGGTGGTGAGCAGTTCTTC TRBJ2-1 TRBD2 TRBV5-4 NA
CAYTGAQNTEAFF TGTGCCTATACAGGGGCCCAGAACACTGAAGCTTTCTTT TRBJ1-1 TRBD1 TRBV30 once
CSVEEPIQGNGYTF TGCAGCGTTGAAGAGCCAATTCAGGGCAATGGCTACACCTTC TRBJ1-2 NA TRBV29-1 NA